This T cell receptor (beta chain) derives from a study of blood T cell repertoires in COVID-19. Turning to the study itself: Italy, Spain and the United States were the sources of the convalescent and acute COVID-19 samples. The cDNA or gDNA used as material had been derived from T cells, B-cell-depleted T cells, or PBMCs.

In the study's own analysis: Amplification of reference gene primers provided the estimated nucleated cell counts. The repertoire was sequenced with immunoSEQ multiplex PCR; TCRdb's copy has only in-frame clones and lacks some. The DNA gave D and trimming, while V, J and clone size come from that table. This table holds some 150,000 clones, 80% to 90% found once. CDR1 and CDR2 from the germline V gene are GTSNPN and SVGIG (reference sequence). The CDR3 is 16 amino acids. V was pared by 3 bases and J by 1 base, with 8 bases of the junction left unmatched. This chain links TRBV30 with TRBJ1-1; 10 nucleotides agree with TRBD1. The receptor's source is a woman between 50 and 59 years old with acute or convalescent COVID-19. The sample taken for sequencing was peripheral blood. The CDR3 spells CAWRPGTGVRNTEAFF. The CDR3 nucleotides are TGTGCCTGGAGGCCCGGGACAGGGGTGCGGAACACTGAAGCTTTCTTT. The whole variable domain, remainder taken from reference TRBV30 and TRBJ1-1, is SQTIHQWPATLVQPVGSPLSLECTVEGTSNPNLYWYRQAAGRGLQLLFYSVGIGQISSEVPQNLSASRPQDRQFILSSKKLLLSDSGFYLCAWRPGTGVRNTEAFFGQGTRLTVV.